Following are 22 T cell receptor beta chains from one sample sequenced in a study of blood T cell repertoires in COVID-19. Some clones are missing from TCRdb's copy, which holds only in-frame ones; the method was immunoSEQ multiplex PCR. The sample contains some 100,000 clones, 86% of which appear only once. Sequencing was performed on peripheral blood. The receptor source for this set is a man over 45 with acute or convalescent COVID-19.

The rearrangement joins TRBV4-1 to TRBJ2-1; D call uncertain. In germline, CDR1 is MGHRA, CDR2 YSYEKL. The CDR3 totals 13 residues. Trimming pared 5 bases from V and 5 bases from J, leaving 10 bases between. CDR3 region: CASSDMRNNEQFF. The CDR3 bases are TGCGCCAGCAGCGATATGAGAAACAATGAGCAGTTCTTC.

The rearrangement links TRBV29-1 to TRBJ1-1; D may be TRBD1 (5 bases). The germline V and J ends were trimmed by 7 bases and 10 bases, with 10 bases remaining between them. The CDR3 has 9 residues. CDR1 is SQVTM and CDR2 is ANQGSEA in the germline V gene. CDR3 protein: CSDDTGAFF. In DNA, the CDR3 is TGCAGCGACGATACAGGAGCTTTCTTT.

This chain connects TRBV19 to TRBJ1-5, with D uncertain. The CDR3 extends over 13 amino acids. Trimming shortened V by 10 bases and J by 11 bases, and 21 bases separated the two germline ends. The germline gives CDR1 LNHDA, CDR2 SQIVND (reference sequence). CDR3 region: CANPTQRVSAQHF. CDR3 nucleotides: TGTGCCAACCCGACCCAGCGGGTATCAGCCCAGCATTTT.

Only one count was recorded for this clone. The chain carries TRBV6-5 and TRBJ1-1, with D possibly TRBD1 on 6 matching bases. V lost 7 bases to trimming and J lost 1 base, with 16 bases between them. Germline V gene lookup returns CDR1 MNHEY and CDR2 SVGAGI. The CDR3 totals 15 residues. The CDR3 is CASTPPRGRNTEAFF. The CDR3 bases are TGTGCCAGCACCCCACCCAGGGGTCGGAACACTGAAGCTTTCTTT.

This clone showed up just once. The chain couples TRBV6-5 to TRBJ1-1, with no clear D. Trimming removed 6 bases at V and 3 bases at J, with 8 bases between. CDR1 and CDR2 (germline): MNHEY, SVGAGI. CDR3 length: 12 residues. The CDR3 region is CASSRRDTEAFF. In nucleotides, the CDR3 is TGTGCCAGCAGCCGGAGGGACACTGAAGCTTTCTTT.

This chain joins TRBV18 and TRBJ1-1; no clear D. The CDR3 sequence is 16 residues long. V gave up 3 bases and J gave up 0 bases, with 14 bases separating them. Germline values: CDR1 KGHSH, CDR2 LQKENI. CDR3 DNA: TGTGCCAGCTCACCGTTAAATCAGGTTCTGAACACTGAAGCTTTCTTT. Translating it yields CASSPLNQVLNTEAFF.

The rearrangement links TRBV7-8 to TRBJ1-1, with no clear D. With 8 bases removed from V and 1 base from J, the gap between germline ends came to 14 bases. The CDR3 sequence is 14 residues long. Germline V gene lookup returns CDR1 SGHVS and CDR2 FQNEAQ. CDR3 amino acids: CASRLLTGNTEAFF. In DNA, the CDR3 is TGTGCCAGCCGCCTCCTGACGGGGAACACTGAAGCTTTCTTT.

Written as DNA, the CDR3 is TGTGCCAGTAGCAATTTGGGCTCGGAAGCTTTCTTT. This translates into CASSNLGSEAFF. The chain couples TRBV19 to TRBJ1-1; D ambiguous. V lost 6 bases to trimming and J lost 8 bases, with 13 bases between them. Germline lookup yields CDR1 LNHDA and CDR2 SQIVND (reference sequence). The CDR3 loop spans 12 amino acids.

V is TRBV28 and J is TRBJ2-2, with D possibly TRBD1 on 6 matching bases. Looked up from germline, CDR1 is MDHEN and CDR2 is SYDVKM. Trimming cost V 6 bases and J 5 bases, with 16 bases left between them. CDR3 size: 15 residues. The CDR3 region has the DNA TGTGCCAGCAGCCCGACAGGAGAAGGGACCGGGGAGCTGTTTTTT. Translating gives CASSPTGEGTGELFF.

In regard to this clone: The junction does not match germline at one end; this may be a read error. The chain couples TRBV18 to TRBJ1-6; no clear D. CDR1 is KGHSH, CDR2 LQKENI, per germline. The CDR3 is 12 amino acids. The CDR3 region has the DNA TGTGCCAGCTCATTATCATATTCAGCCCTCCACTTT. Translating it yields CASSLSYSALHF.

The CDR3 is CASSVGASGTRPEQFF. CDR3 nucleotides: TGTGCCAGCAGCGTAGGAGCTAGCGGGACTCGGCCTGAGCAGTTCTTC. This chain joins TRBV9 and TRBJ2-1, with 9 bases lining up with TRBD2. Germline V gives CDR1 SGDLS, CDR2 YYNGEE. Germline trimming cut 0 bases from V and 9 bases from J; bases unmatched to any gene: 10. The CDR3 spans 16 residues. Variable domain in full (rest from reference TRBV9 and TRBJ2-1): DSGVTQTPKHLITATGQRVTLRCSPRSGDLSVYWYQQSLDQGLQFLIQYYNGEERAKGNILERFSAQQFPDLHSELNLSSLELGDSALYFCASSVGASGTRPEQFFGPGTRLTVL.

The DNA for the CDR3 is TGTGCCAGCAGTGTGGACAGCCTAGGCTACACCTTC. Translated, it gives CASSVDSLGYTF. The V and J genes are TRBV6-6 and TRBJ1-2, with D possibly being TRBD1 (6 bases). The CDR3 runs 12 residues. V was clipped by 5 bases and J by 8 bases, with 12 bases between them. The germline gives CDR1 MNHNY, CDR2 SVGAGI (reference sequence).

This clone was found many times. The chain is built from TRBV11-2 and TRBJ1-6; 9 nucleotides agree with TRBD1. Germline loops: CDR1 SGHAT, CDR2 FQNNGV. The CDR3 is made up of 15 amino acids. V was clipped by 4 bases and J by 12 bases; unmatched bases: 10. The CDR3 spells CASSSGQGQSLPLHF. As DNA, the CDR3 is TGTGCCAGCAGCTCCGGACAGGGGCAATCGTTACCCCTCCACTTT.

The CDR3 reads CAWNTGTGAEEQYF. DNA of the CDR3: TGTGCCTGGAACACCGGGACAGGGGCAGAAGAGCAGTACTTC. This sequence joins TRBV30 and TRBJ2-7; 10 nucleotides match TRBD1. Germline V gives CDR1 GTSNPN, CDR2 SVGIG (reference sequence). The CDR3 runs 14 residues. The V gene end was trimmed by 4 bases and the J gene end by 7 bases; junction bases not matched to a gene: 10.

The V and J genes are TRBV5-1 and TRBJ1-4; the D gene is possibly TRBD1 (5 bases). Trimming cost V 3 bases and J 7 bases, with 13 bases left between them. The length of the CDR3 is 14 residues. Germline V CDR1 and CDR2: SGHRS, YFSETQ. The DNA of the CDR3 is TGCGCCAGCAGCTGGGTCGGAGGGGTTGAAAAACTGTTTTTT. This codes for CASSWVGGVEKLFF.

This clone was seen a single time. V gene TRBV27 combines with J gene TRBJ2-7; TRBD2 matches at 11 bases. Germline V gene lookup returns CDR1 MNHEY and CDR2 SMNVEV (reference sequence). The CDR3 sequence is 14 residues long. The V segment lost 5 bases and the J segment 6 bases; nucleotides outside the gene matches: 6. The CDR3 DNA reads TGTGCCAGCAGTCAGACTAGCGGGACTCTCGAGCAGTACTTC. It yields the protein CASSQTSGTLEQYF.

The chain combines TRBV5-6 with TRBJ2-1, with 11 bases lining up with TRBD2. Germline assignment: CDR1 SGHDT and CDR2 YYEEEE. V shed 4 bases and J 6 bases; nucleotides not matched to a gene: 6. This CDR3 is 15 amino acids long. In DNA form, the CDR3 reads TGTGCCAGCAGCATCCGACTAGCGGGGCCCAATGAGCAGTTCTTC. As protein: CASSIRLAGPNEQFF.

The CDR3 loop reads CASSLAGGPDTQYF. The CDR3 DNA is TGCGCCAGCAGCTTGGCGGGAGGTCCAGATACGCAGTATTTT. This chain links TRBV5-1 with TRBJ2-3; TRBD2 aligns across 7 bases. CDR3 length equals 14 residues. The germline V gene encodes CDR1 SGHRS and CDR2 YFSETQ. V lost 0 bases, J lost 4 bases, and 2 bases stayed unmatched.

V usage is TRBV9 and J usage is TRBJ2-5; TRBD2 matches at 7 bases. V was clipped by 0 bases and J by 5 bases; unmatched bases: 13. Germline CDR1 SGDLS, CDR2 YYNGEE. The CDR3 has 17 residues. Written as DNA, the CDR3 is TGTGCCAGCAGCGTAGGGTCTACTTGGGAGGGGCGGGAGACCCAGTACTTC. Its translation is CASSVGSTWEGRETQYF.

V gene TRBV11-3 combines with J gene TRBJ2-7; D ambiguous. The CDR3 is 13 residues long. V shed 0 bases and J shed 4 bases, with 7 bases lying between them. Per germline, CDR1 SGHNT and CDR2 YENEEA. The CDR3 here is CASSLDLEYEQYF. The CDR3 DNA follows: TGTGCCAGCAGCTTAGATCTCGAGTACGAGCAGTACTTC.

The DNA of the CDR3 is TGTGCCAGTAGTATCAGAGACAGGGGAGAAGAGACCCAGTACTTC. Encoded protein: CASSIRDRGEETQYF. V gene TRBV19 combines with J gene TRBJ2-5, with 8 bases lining up with TRBD1. The CDR3 covers 15 residues. Germline CDR1 and CDR2: LNHDA and SQIVND (reference sequence). Trimming cost V 3 bases and J 3 bases; bases outside gene matches: 6.

This clone was seen only a few times. This chain uses TRBV19 with TRBJ2-7; D may be TRBD1 (7 bases). CDR3 length: 15 amino acids. Trimming cost V 3 bases and J 4 bases, with 16 bases left between them. Germline CDR1 and CDR2: LNHDA and SQIVND (reference sequence). Here the CDR3 DNA reads TGTGCCAGTAGTATGAGACAGGGAGGAAAATACGAGCAGTACTTC. It codes for CASSMRQGGKYEQYF.